Listed below are T cell receptor beta chains from one sample, sequenced in a study of blood T cell repertoires in COVID-19. Libraries were prepared by immunoSEQ multiplex PCR; TCRdb keeps only in-frame clonotypes and omits some of them. This sample has under 100,000 clones, with 70% to 90% found just once. The sample was peripheral blood. Source of these receptors: a woman aged 70-85 years with active or convalescent COVID-19. Both conserved end residues are part of each CDR3. The order of the fields is clone size, D gene, J gene, V gene, CDR3 protein, CDR3 DNA. The D gene is left open where the match is weak. Rows may omit the clone size; those that give it use once, few, many or a size class.

abundance: .; d_gene: .; j_gene: TRBJ2-3; v_gene: TRBV18; CDR3aa: CASSPNSASDTQYF; CDR3nt: TGTGCCAGCTCACCAAACTCTGCGAGTGATACGCAGTATTTT
abundance: .; d_gene: .; j_gene: TRBJ2-7; v_gene: TRBV5-6; CDR3aa: CASSFFRTTYEQYF; CDR3nt: TGTGCCAGCAGCTTTTTTCGGACTACCTACGAGCAGTACTTC
abundance: once; d_gene: TRBD2; j_gene: TRBJ2-1; v_gene: TRBV19; CDR3aa: CATAKGRGGLRNEQFF; CDR3nt: TGTGCCACCGCAAAGGGCCGCGGGGGGTTGCGGAATGAGCAGTTCTTC
abundance: few; d_gene: TRBD2; j_gene: TRBJ2-5; v_gene: TRBV5-6; CDR3aa: CASSKPGGASETQYF; CDR3nt: TGTGCCAGCAGCAAACCCGGGGGGGCCAGTGAGACCCAGTACTTC
abundance: .; d_gene: TRBD2; j_gene: TRBJ2-7; v_gene: TRBV6-5; CDR3aa: CASSYWGGSSYEQYF; CDR3nt: TGTGCCAGCAGTTATTGGGGGGGAAGCTCCTACGAGCAGTACTTC
abundance: .; d_gene: TRBD1; j_gene: TRBJ1-1; v_gene: TRBV6-5; CDR3aa: CASSYTGDVNTEAFF; CDR3nt: TGTGCCAGCAGTTATACAGGGGACGTGAACACTGAAGCTTTCTTT
abundance: .; d_gene: .; j_gene: TRBJ1-2; v_gene: TRBV27; CDR3aa: CASSLSMGQLYGYTF; CDR3nt: TGTGCCAGCAGTTTATCGATGGGACAACTCTATGGCTACACCTTC
abundance: .; d_gene: .; j_gene: TRBJ1-1; v_gene: TRBV10-3; CDR3aa: CAISFNGQLNTEAFF; CDR3nt: TGTGCCATCAGTTTCAACGGACAGCTGAACACTGAAGCTTTCTTT
abundance: .; d_gene: .; j_gene: TRBJ1-2; v_gene: TRBV6-5; CDR3aa: CASTLQPGIGGYTF; CDR3nt: TGTGCCAGCACCCTACAGCCAGGGATCGGTGGCTACACCTTC
abundance: .; d_gene: TRBD1; j_gene: TRBJ1-6; v_gene: TRBV2; CDR3aa: CASGDRGYGSPLHF; CDR3nt: TGTGCCAGCGGAGACAGGGGATATGGATCACCCCTCCACTTT
abundance: .; d_gene: .; j_gene: TRBJ2-7; v_gene: TRBV6-2/TRBV6-3; CDR3aa: CASSSSVRVVNF; CDR3nt: TGTGCCAGCAGTTCAAGTGTACGAGTCGTCAACTTC
abundance: .; d_gene: TRBD2; j_gene: TRBJ2-4; v_gene: TRBV4-1; CDR3aa: CASSQVGARGENIQYF; CDR3nt: TGCGCCAGCAGCCAAGTAGGGGCCCGGGGGGAAAACATTCAGTACTTC
abundance: .; d_gene: TRBD2; j_gene: TRBJ2-3; v_gene: TRBV7-2; CDR3aa: CASSLLRGDLRDTQYF; CDR3nt: TGTGCCAGCAGCTTACTGCGGGGGGACCTCAGGGATACGCAGTATTTT
abundance: .; d_gene: .; j_gene: TRBJ2-3; v_gene: TRBV3-1/TRBV3-2; CDR3aa: CASSYRGTDTQYF; CDR3nt: TGTGCCAGCAGCTACAGGGGCACAGATACGCAGTATTTT
abundance: .; d_gene: .; j_gene: TRBJ1-2; v_gene: TRBV2; CDR3aa: CASSVGEKYGYTF; CDR3nt: TGTGCCAGCAGTGTTGGGGAGAAGTATGGCTACACCTTC